This T cell receptor (beta chain) was captured in a study of glioma-infiltrating T cells. Whole-study findings and limits: CDR3 overlap between tissue and blood was very small. Above-expected tissue-blood divergence occurred in all gliomas, most in low-grade ones.

Amplification of TCR alpha and beta CDR3 regions from RNA used iRepertoire nested multiplex PCR. For one-step reverse transcription and amplification, 100-400 ng of tissue mRNA or PBMC total RNA was used. MiXCR, applied by TCRdb to the multiplex PCR reads, yields one record per CDR3 protein. The table includes some 160,000 distinct CDR3 sequences, roughly 45% detected once. Trimming took off 0 bases at V and 7 bases at J, with 9 bases between the two ends. This CDR3 is built from 14 residues. CDR1 and CDR2 (germline): MNHEY, SVGEGT. About this clonotype: Its antigen remains unknown.

The sequenced sample was glioma tissue, nonneoplastic brain tissue, or PBMCs (not recorded which). The receptor was derived from a human donor with low-grade glioma or glioblastoma, undergoing nonglioma brain surgery, or in good health (not recorded which). V and J are TRBV6-2 or TRBV6-3 and TRBJ2-2; no firm D call. The CDR3 region is CASSYSSSNGELFF. The CDR3 coding sequence is TGTGCCAGCAGTTACTCGAGCAGCAACGGGGAGCTGTTTTTT.